These 21 T cell receptor beta chains share one sample of origin, sequenced in a study of shared T cell receptors in the human thymus. The method was immunoSEQ multiplex PCR; TCRdb's version includes in-frame clones alone and lacks a portion of them. The data contain hundreds of thousands of clones, around 87% of them singletons. The data also belong to a second study, concerning human thymus T cells.

The sequencing input was thymocytes. These receptor sequences come from a boy younger than two with a congenital heart defect.

The V and J genes are TRBV6-4 and TRBJ1-2; TRBD1 matches at 11 bases. In germline, CDR1 is MRHNA, CDR2 SNTAGT. V was clipped by 0 bases and J by 8 bases; unmatched bases: 11. This CDR3 contains 17 residues. In DNA form, the CDR3 reads TGTGCCAGCAGTGACTCGACCCAGGACAGGGGGCCGGGAGGCTACACCTTC. This translates into CASSDSTQDRGPGGYTF.

This clone has just a few counts. The gene calls are TRBV6-1 and TRBJ1-1, with 11 bases lining up with TRBD1. This CDR3 region has 18 residues. Losses at the gene ends were 0 bases for V and 2 bases for J; bases not matched to a gene: 8. Germline values: CDR1 MNHNS, CDR2 SASEGT. The CDR3 DNA is TGTGCCAGCAGTGAAGCGGTGGACAGGGGGCGGTTCAACACTGAAGCTTTCTTT. This encodes CASSEAVDRGRFNTEAFF.

This clone was found a few times. The chain combines TRBV5-6 with TRBJ1-2; 9 bases agree with TRBD1. Germline V lookup: CDR1 SGHDT, CDR2 YYEEEE. This CDR3 has 15 amino acids. The V segment lost 0 bases and the J segment 7 bases; nucleotides outside the gene matches: 7. CDR3 loop: CASSLAGTGTVGYTF. The CDR3 DNA reads TGTGCCAGCAGCTTGGCCGGGACAGGGACCGTTGGCTACACCTTC.

V gene TRBV10-2 combines with J gene TRBJ1-4; 8 nucleotides agree with TRBD1. V was pared by 7 bases and J by 6 bases, with 7 bases of the junction left unmatched. This CDR3 is built from 14 residues. Germline values: CDR1 WSHSY, CDR2 SAAADI. The CDR3 DNA reads TGCGCCAGCACTACAGGGGGTCAGGATGAAAAACTGTTTTTT. Translating gives CASTTGGQDEKLFF.

A note on this clone: Other DNA sequences within the sample encode an identical CDR3. V and J are TRBV6-1 and TRBJ1-6; the match to TRBD1 covers 7 bases. V shed 4 bases and J 7 bases; nucleotides not matched to a gene: 4. Germline V gene lookup returns CDR1 MNHNS and CDR2 SASEGT. CDR3 length: 14 amino acids. Here the CDR3 reads CASSGQGFNSPLHF. The CDR3 coding sequence is TGTGCCAGCAGTGGACAGGGCTTCAATTCACCCCTCCACTTT.

This chain joins TRBV4-2 and TRBJ2-1; maybe TRBD1 (5 bases). CDR1 is LGHNA, CDR2 YNFKEQ, per germline. Trimming cost V 1 base and J 7 bases, with 20 bases left between them. This CDR3 is built from 17 residues. The CDR3 DNA reads as TGTGCCAGCAGCCAAGTAAAGGTTAATCTGGGGCAAAATGAGCAGTTCTTC. Its protein product is CASSQVKVNLGQNEQFF.

The V call is TRBV6-5, the J call TRBJ2-4, with 8 bases fitting TRBD2. Germline CDR1 reads MNHEY; CDR2 reads SVGAGI. The trim removed 6 bases at V and 9 bases at J, leaving 7 bases unmatched. The CDR3 is made up of 13 amino acids. The CDR3 sequence is CASSRGLAGIQYF. The CDR3 DNA sequence: TGTGCCAGCAGCCGCGGACTAGCTGGCATTCAGTACTTC.

The chain employs TRBV28 and TRBJ2-5; 9 positions match TRBD2. The germline V gene encodes CDR1 MDHEN and CDR2 SYDVKM. Germline trimming cut 7 bases from V and 2 bases from J; bases unmatched to any gene: 14. The CDR3 spans 17 residues. The CDR3 here is CASNTYPGLALQETQYF. For the CDR3, the DNA is TGTGCCAGCAATACCTACCCGGGACTAGCTCTTCAAGAGACCCAGTACTTC.

CDR3 DNA sequence: TGTGCCAGCAGTGCCGAGACAAAAAACTACACCTTC. Its translation: CASSAETKNYTF. J is TRBJ1-2 and V is TRBV25-1; D is unclear. V lost 4 bases, J lost 10 bases, and 13 bases lay in between. CDR1 and CDR2 (germline): MGHDK, SYGVNS. The CDR3 has 12 amino acids.

The chain has TRBV28 and TRBJ2-1, with 14 bases fitting TRBD2. CDR1 is MDHEN and CDR2 is SYDVKM in the germline V gene. The CDR3 is 15 amino acids. Trimming cost V 6 bases and J 4 bases; bases outside gene matches: 2. CDR3 protein: CASRTSGGAYNEQFF. CDR3 DNA: TGTGCCAGCAGGACTAGCGGGGGGGCATACAATGAGCAGTTCTTC.

The chain is built from TRBV6-6 and TRBJ1-5; D possibly corresponds to TRBD1 (5 bases). The CDR3 is 14 amino acids. Trimming took 7 bases from V and 2 from J, leaving 12 bases between them. The V gene's germline CDR1 is MNHNY and CDR2 SVGAGI (reference sequence). The CDR3 DNA follows: TGTGCCAGCATTAACGGGGGTGGCAATCAGCCCCAGCATTTT. It translates to CASINGGGNQPQHF.

The CDR3 DNA follows: TGTGCCAGCAGCTTAGAGGTGGGCAGGGCCACTGAAGCTTTCTTT. Amino acids: CASSLEVGRATEAFF. The chain couples TRBV7-2 to TRBJ1-1, with D possibly being TRBD1 (5 bases). The germline V and J ends were trimmed by 1 base and 4 bases, with 13 bases remaining between them. This CDR3 comprises 15 residues. Germline V lookup: CDR1 SGHTA, CDR2 FQGNSA.

This chain links TRBV7-9 with TRBJ2-7, with 7 bases lining up with TRBD1. This CDR3 comprises 17 residues. CDR1 and CDR2 (germline): SEHNR, FQNEAQ (reference sequence). Trimming took 5 bases from V and 0 from J; bases not matched to a gene: 13. CDR3 amino acids: CASSPDPGQPHSYEQYF. The DNA of the CDR3 is TGTGCCAGCAGCCCAGACCCGGGACAGCCTCACTCCTACGAGCAGTACTTC.

The chain has TRBV11-2 and TRBJ2-3; TRBD1 matches at 8 bases. Trimming at V came to 5 bases and at J to 5 bases, leaving 18 bases not matched to a gene. The length of the CDR3 is 18 residues. Germline values: CDR1 SGHAT, CDR2 FQNNGV. The CDR3 nucleotides are TGTGCCAGCAGCCCTGAGGGGGTCAGGGGGCGCCTGGGAGATACGCAGTATTTT. The encoded protein is CASSPEGVRGRLGDTQYF.

The gene calls are TRBV7-2 and TRBJ1-3, with TRBD1 matching 9 bases. CDR3 size: 17 residues. V lost 5 bases, J lost 0 bases, and 8 bases stayed unmatched. Germline CDR1 reads SGHTA; CDR2 reads FQGNSA. This CDR3 is CASSLGGTGHSGNTIYF. The CDR3 coding sequence is TGTGCCAGCAGCCTGGGTGGGACAGGGCACTCTGGAAACACCATATATTTT.

The chain combines TRBV18 with TRBJ2-4, with no clear D. The CDR3 runs to 14 residues. Germline assignment: CDR1 KGHSH and CDR2 LQKENI. V was trimmed by 6 bases and J by 0 bases, leaving 9 bases between them. This CDR3 reads CASSLPGAKNIQYF. In DNA form, the CDR3 reads TGTGCCAGCTCCCTGCCGGGAGCCAAAAACATTCAGTACTTC.

The chain links TRBV9 to TRBJ1-1; 8 bases are a match to TRBD1. The CDR3 is made up of 17 amino acids. Germline assignment: CDR1 SGDLS and CDR2 YYNGEE. The J segment lost 1 base and the V segment lost 4 bases, leaving 12 bases of the junction unmatched. The DNA of the CDR3 is TGTGCCAGCAGCTCCTCGGGACAGGAAGACTCGAACACTGAAGCTTTCTTT. Amino acid sequence: CASSSSGQEDSNTEAFF.

V is TRBV10-3 and J is TRBJ1-3; the match to TRBD1 covers 8 bases. CDR1 is ENHRY and CDR2 is SYGVKD in the germline V gene. The CDR3 is 15 residues long. V shed 3 bases and J 1 base; nucleotides not matched to a gene: 2. The DNA for the CDR3 is TGTGCCATCAGTGACAGGGGGCGATCTGGAAACACCATATATTTT. Protein: CAISDRGRSGNTIYF.

The chain is built from TRBV7-2 and TRBJ2-1; 9 nucleotides agree with TRBD2. With V trimmed by 0 bases and J by 1 base, 10 bases remained unmatched. CDR3 length: 19 amino acids. The germline gives CDR1 SGHTA, CDR2 FQGNSA. The chain's CDR3 is CASSLAETSGAGSYNEQFF. The CDR3 coding sequence is TGTGCCAGCAGCTTAGCGGAGACTAGCGGAGCGGGGTCCTACAATGAGCAGTTCTTC.

The chain couples TRBV7-2 to TRBJ1-1; D is unclear. V was shortened by 1 base and J by 0 bases, with 12 bases between the two germline ends. CDR1 is SGHTA and CDR2 is FQGNSA in the germline V gene. The CDR3 is made up of 16 amino acids. CDR3 bases: TGTGCCAGCAGCTTAGAAGTAGAATCCCTGAACACTGAAGCTTTCTTT. This codes for CASSLEVESLNTEAFF.

This chain's CDR3 is CASSLPGRGGSDTQYF. As DNA, the CDR3 is TGTGCCAGCAGCTTACCGGGGCGGGGGGGCTCGGATACGCAGTATTTT. The V and J genes are TRBV5-6 and TRBJ2-3; 9 bases are a match to TRBD2. CDR1 and CDR2 (germline): SGHDT, YYEEEE. The junction had 10 bases not matched to a gene; V was cut back by 2 bases and J by 6 bases. This CDR3 contains 16 residues.